This T cell receptor beta chain was identified during a study of T cell responses to AZD1222 COVID-19 vaccine. The study, taken as a whole, reports: AZD1222 recipients seropositive at baseline numbered only 6 or 7.

This clone was seen only once. Its antigen remains unidentified. Generated by immunoSEQ multiplex PCR, the TCRdb table keeps only in-frame clones and is missing some. Of 100,000 to 140,000 clones listed, around 92% are singletons. The germline V gene has CDR1 MGHDK and CDR2 SYGVNS. The CDR3 length is 14 residues. The V and J ends lost 5 bases and 4 bases respectively, with 14 bases between them. This receptor was identified in an adult who received the AZD1222 COVID-19 vaccine. The J gene is TRBJ1-2, the V gene TRBV25-1, with a weak D call TRBD1 (6 bases). Sequenced material: peripheral blood, taken 28 days after the second AZD1222 dose. CDR3 DNA sequence: TGTGCCAGCAGTCCCGGGACAATTCCCTATGGCTACACCTTC. It encodes CASSPGTIPYGYTF.